One TCR beta chain is described in this entry. Germline V gives CDR1 KGHSH, CDR2 LQKENI. V lost 3 bases to trimming and J lost 6 bases, with 10 bases between them. CDR3 size: 13 residues. In TCRdb, the 5' RACE reads were re-called with MiXCR into one record per CDR3 protein. The sample records about 580,000 distinct CDR3 sequences, 17% being singletons. This record belongs to a study of T cells after yellow fever vaccination. The sequences come from PBMCs, collected roughly 5 days after the first yellow fever vaccination. This rearrangement joins TRBV18 to TRBJ2-3; no reliable D call. This sequence originates from a man between 18 and 35 years old who received the YFV17D yellow fever vaccine. The CDR3 protein is CASSPKAPDTQYF. CDR3 bases: TGTGCCAGCTCACCCAAAGCTCCGGATACGCAGTATTTT.